This is a list of T cell receptor beta chains from one sample in a study of response to subunit inactivated influenza vaccine. TCRdb recomputed calls from the RT-PCR reads with MiXCR, one row per CDR3 protein. Among more than 600,000 distinct CDR3 sequences, roughly 18% were seen once, and the ten largest hold under 13%. Sequences were derived from PBMCs from blood, sampled less than 6 days after vaccination. These receptors all stem from a man over 45 who received an inactivated influenza vaccine. The CDR3 runs from the conserved cysteine through the conserved F or W. The D gene is left open where the match is weak. Size is omitted from some rows. Given values are once, few, many or a class for expanded clones.

d_gene	v_gene	j_gene	abundance	CDR3nt	CDR3aa
NA	TRBV7-9	TRBJ1-1	few	TGTGCCAGCAGCTTTTCTGGCTGGGACACTGAAGCTTTCTTT	CASSFSGWDTEAFF
NA	TRBV20-1	TRBJ2-2	few	TGCAGTACCCATCATAGTACAGGGAACACCGGGGAGCTGTTTTTT	CSTHHSTGNTGELFF
NA	TRBV4-3	TRBJ2-7	many	TGCGCCAGCAGCCCGGACACTTCCTACGAGCAGTACTTC	CASSPDTSYEQYF
NA	TRBV11-2	TRBJ2-3	few	TGTGCCAGCAGCTTAGGGTATTGGGGAGGCACAGATACGCAGTATTTT	CASSLGYWGGTDTQYF
NA	TRBV7-2	TRBJ2-5	few	TGTGCCAGCAGCTTGAAGTACCAAGAGACCCAGTACTTC	CASSLKYQETQYF
TRBD2	TRBV12-3/TRBV12-4	TRBJ2-5	NA	TGTGCCAGCAGTCCGAGGACTAGCGGGGGAGAGACCCAGTACTTC	CASSPRTSGGETQYF
NA	TRBV9	TRBJ2-5	NA	TGTGCCAGCAGCGTAGGGGGGACACCGCCTCAAGAGACCCAGTACTTC	CASSVGGTPPQETQYF
NA	TRBV12-3/TRBV12-4	TRBJ2-5	NA	TGTGCCAGCAGTTTGCTGCAGGGGCCACGTACCCAGTACTTC	CASSLLQGPRTQYF
NA	TRBV5-1	TRBJ2-1	few	TGCGCCAGCAGCTTGGCTATACAGGGCAGCCGTGAGCAGTTCTTC	CASSLAIQGSREQFF
TRBD2	TRBV28	TRBJ2-5	many	TGTGCCAGCAGCTCCAGGACTAGCCAAGAGACCCAGTACTTC	CASSSRTSQETQYF
TRBD2	TRBV4-2	TRBJ2-3	many	TGTGCCAGCAGCCAACGGGGGGGGCCCCCCACAGATACGCAGTATTTT	CASSQRGGPPTDTQYF
TRBD1	TRBV5-1	TRBJ2-5	NA	TGCGCCAGCAGCTGGGGACAGACATACCGAGAGACCCAGTACTTC	CASSWGQTYRETQYF
NA	TRBV29-1	TRBJ2-7	few	TGCAGCGTGGCGGATCCCCCCAGAGCCTACGAGCAGTACTTC	CSVADPPRAYEQYF
NA	TRBV7-8	TRBJ2-2	NA	TGTGCCAGCAGCTTAGCTCCCGGGACCGGGGAGCTGTTTTTT	CASSLAPGTGELFF
NA	TRBV27	TRBJ2-2	NA	TGTGCCAGCAGTTTATTCGCGACGAACACCGGGGAGCTGTTTTTT	CASSLFATNTGELFF
TRBD2	TRBV20-1	TRBJ2-1	few	TGCAGTGCTCCTGCTCGGGGGAGGGTGTGGAATGAGCAGTTCTTC	CSAPARGRVWNEQFF
NA	TRBV6-2/TRBV6-3	TRBJ2-7	many	TGTGCCAGCAGTGTGGGGTTCAACGAGCAGTACTTC	CASSVGFNEQYF
TRBD2	TRBV7-6	TRBJ2-7	NA	TGTGCCAGCAGCTTATCCCTAGCGGGGCACTACGAGCAGTACTTC	CASSLSLAGHYEQYF
NA	TRBV3-1	TRBJ1-2	NA	TGTGCCAGCAGCGACTCAGGGATTGGACTTAAAGGCTACACCTTC	CASSDSGIGLKGYTF
NA	TRBV20-1	TRBJ2-7	few	TGCAGTGCTAGAGGTTCCGGACAGAGCTCCTACGAGCAGTACTTC	CSARGSGQSSYEQYF
NA	TRBV7-6	TRBJ2-6	NA	TGTGCCAGCAGCTTAGAGGACAGTTTCAGCTCTGGGGCCAACGTCCTGACTTTC	CASSLEDSFSSGANVLTF
TRBD2	TRBV9	TRBJ2-1	NA	TGTGCCAGCAGCGTCAGCGGACTAGAGGGTAGGAGTGAGCAGTTCTTC	CASSVSGLEGRSEQFF
TRBD1	TRBV7-9	TRBJ1-3	few	TGTGCCAGCAGCGCGGACAGGGTGGGAAACACCATATATTTT	CASSADRVGNTIYF
NA	TRBV12-3/TRBV12-4	TRBJ2-7	many	TGTGCCAGCAGCTTACAGGGAGCCTACGAGCAGTACTTC	CASSLQGAYEQYF
NA	TRBV29-1	TRBJ2-5	few	TGCAGCGTTGATGTTTCAGGGCTCGAGACCCAGTACTTC	CSVDVSGLETQYF
NA	TRBV5-6	TRBJ2-5	many	TGTGCCAGCAGCTGGCCGAGGTCGGAGACCCAGTACTTC	CASSWPRSETQYF
NA	TRBV4-3	TRBJ2-6	NA	TGCGCCAGCAGCCAGCAGGACTCTGGGGCCAACGTCCTGACTTTC	CASSQQDSGANVLTF
NA	TRBV20-1	TRBJ2-5	NA	TGCAGTGCTATTCTCGAGACCCAGTACTTC	CSAILETQYF
TRBD1	TRBV28	TRBJ2-7	NA	TGTGCCAGCAGTGACCTCGGACAGGGCATCGACGAGCAGTACTTC	CASSDLGQGIDEQYF
NA	TRBV9	TRBJ1-2	NA	TGTGCCAGCAGCGTTAAACAGGGTTATGGCTACACCTTC	CASSVKQGYGYTF
NA	TRBV14	TRBJ1-1	NA	TGTGCCAGCAGCCAAGACGGGTCAAGGGGTACTGAAGCTTTCTTT	CASSQDGSRGTEAFF
NA	TRBV28	TRBJ1-1	NA	TGTGCCAGCAGTTTCGGCTATTGGGACACTGAAGCTTTCTTT	CASSFGYWDTEAFF
NA	TRBV6-5	TRBJ2-1	many	TGTGCCAGCAGTTACTCTCAGGGAACGTTTTCCTACAATGAGCAGTTCTTC	CASSYSQGTFSYNEQFF
TRBD2	TRBV20-1	TRBJ2-2	many	TGCAGTGCTAGAGGGACTAGCAGAAACACCGGGGAGCTGTTTTTT	CSARGTSRNTGELFF
NA	TRBV29-1	TRBJ1-2	NA	TGCAGCGTTACCCCCGGGACATCTGGCTACACCTTC	CSVTPGTSGYTF
NA	TRBV11-2	TRBJ2-7	few	TGTGCCAGCAGCTCCCTCCGGACTACTGTAGCCTACGAGCAGTACTTC	CASSSLRTTVAYEQYF
NA	TRBV19	TRBJ1-5	NA	TGTGCCAGTAGTATGACGGTGCTTCAGCCCCAGCATTTT	CASSMTVLQPQHF
NA	TRBV5-1	TRBJ2-2	few	TGCGCCAGCAGCTCAAGCGGGCCCGCGAACACCGGGGAGCTGTTTTTT	CASSSSGPANTGELFF
NA	TRBV7-2	TRBJ2-7	NA	TGTGCCAGCAGCTTCCCTCCTAGGGCCGAGCAGTACTTC	CASSFPPRAEQYF
NA	TRBV20-1	TRBJ2-5	few	TGCAGTGCTAGATGGGCAGGGGACCAAGAGACCCAGTACTTC	CSARWAGDQETQYF
NA	TRBV6-1	TRBJ1-1	few	TGTGCCAGCAAATTGTACGGGGCCTCGAGGGATGAAGCTTTCTTT	CASKLYGASRDEAFF
NA	TRBV7-8	TRBJ2-3	NA	TGTGCCAGCAGGTGGAAGCAGACGCAGTATTTT	CASRWKQTQYF
TRBD2	TRBV7-3	TRBJ2-7	NA	TGTGCCAGCACCGGACTAGCGGCCTCCTACGAGCAGTACTTC	CASTGLAASYEQYF
TRBD1	TRBV12-3/TRBV12-4	TRBJ1-2	NA	TGTGCCAGCAGGTTGACGGGACAGGGGAACTATGGCTACACCTTC	CASRLTGQGNYGYTF
NA	TRBV4-2	TRBJ2-4	few	TGTGCCAGCAGCCAAGATCCCCAGGCGGAGGGCGCCAAAAACATTCAGTACTTC	CASSQDPQAEGAKNIQYF
NA	TRBV4-3	TRBJ1-2	NA	TGCGCCAGCAGCCAAGATTGGGCAGATTATGGCTACACCTTC	CASSQDWADYGYTF
TRBD2	TRBV20-1	TRBJ2-2	few	TGCAGTGCTAGGGACGGGAGGTTTTCCATCGGGGAGCTGTTTTTT	CSARDGRFSIGELFF
NA	TRBV4-2	TRBJ2-7	few	TGTGCCAGCAGCCAATCCGGGGCTTACTACGAGCAGTACTTC	CASSQSGAYYEQYF
NA	TRBV2	TRBJ2-5	NA	TGTGCCAGCAGTGGGGCAGGGGCGCAAATTTGGGAGACCCAGTACTTC	CASSGAGAQIWETQYF